The rows below give T cell receptor beta chains drawn from one sample of a study of blood T cell repertoires in COVID-19. Profiled with immunoSEQ multiplex PCR; TCRdb holds only in-frame clones, not every one. The data contain about 140,000 clones, around 81% of them singletons. Sequencing used peripheral blood. The receptors shown here come from a human donor in a cohort sampled during active COVID-19. CDR3s include the opening cysteine and the closing phenylalanine or tryptophan. D genes are given only for firm matches. Where a row states a size, it is once, few, many or the class of an expanded clone; other rows omit it.

j_gene,d_gene,v_gene,abundance,CDR3nt,CDR3aa
TRBJ2-5,TRBD2,TRBV5-1,-,TGCGCCAGCAGCTTGGAGGAGGCGGGAGGGCCAGGAGAGACCCAGTACTTC,CASSLEEAGGPGETQYF
TRBJ2-6,TRBD1,TRBV14,-,TGTGCCAGCAGCCGCCTAAGAAGGGACAGCTTCTCTGGGGCCAACGTCCTGACTTTC,CASSRLRRDSFSGANVLTF
TRBJ2-1,TRBD2,TRBV4-1,-,TGCGCCAGCAGCCCCGCGGGACTAGGGGATGAGCAGTTCTTC,CASSPAGLGDEQFF
TRBJ1-1,TRBD1,TRBV29-1,-,TGCAGCGTTGAGGGACAGGGGAGCACTGAAGCTTTCTTT,CSVEGQGSTEAFF
TRBJ2-3,-,TRBV5-6,-,TGTGCCAGCAGCGTCCGACTAGTTGGGGCTCGGGATACGCAGTATTTT,CASSVRLVGARDTQYF
TRBJ2-7,-,TRBV11-3,-,TGTGCCAGCAGCTTAGGGACAGTGCCCAGTTCTAACGAGCAGTACTTC,CASSLGTVPSSNEQYF
TRBJ1-5,-,TRBV5-6,-,TGTGCCAGCAGCTCCTATCGGACAGCCGATGCCAATCAGCCCCAGCATTTT,CASSSYRTADANQPQHF
TRBJ2-1,-,TRBV7-2,once,TGTGCCAGCAGCTTAGTCCGCCAGACCTACAATGAGCAGTTCTTC,CASSLVRQTYNEQFF
TRBJ1-2,-,TRBV28,few,TGTGCCAGCAGTTTATTAGGAGGGTCGAGTTGGGGCTACACCTTC,CASSLLGGSSWGYTF
TRBJ2-1,-,TRBV5-6,-,TGTGCCAGCAGCTTCAGGCTTGAGGTGGGGGCCGATCGAAATGAGCAGTTCTTC,CASSFRLEVGADRNEQFF
TRBJ2-5,TRBD1,TRBV12-5,-,TGTGCTAGTGGTGGGGGCGGACAGGGCCAAGAGACCCAGTACTTC,CASGGGGQGQETQYF
TRBJ1-1,TRBD1,TRBV10-3,-,TGTGCCATCAACGACAGGGGGCTTCCCGGAACTGAAGCTTTCTTT,CAINDRGLPGTEAFF
TRBJ1-1,-,TRBV2,-,TGTGCCAGCACCCCACCTCTAGGCAGTTGGACTGAAGCTTTCTTT,CASTPPLGSWTEAFF
TRBJ2-7,TRBD2,TRBV3-1/TRBV3-2,once,TGTGCCAGCAGCCAGTATAGCGGGGGCGGGTCTCAGTACTTC,CASSQYSGGGSQYF
TRBJ1-5,-,TRBV5-8,once,TGTGCCAGCCAACCAGGGCAGACAAATAGCAATCAGCCCCAGCATTTT,CASQPGQTNSNQPQHF
TRBJ2-2,TRBD1,TRBV5-6,-,TGTGCCAGCAGCTTGGTGGGACAGGGGGCGGTCGGGGAGCTGTTTTTT,CASSLVGQGAVGELFF
TRBJ1-1,TRBD1,TRBV5-1,-,TGCGCCAGCAGCGCCCGGGACAGCGCCTTTGATGGGTACACTGAAGCTTTCTTT,CASSARDSAFDGYTEAFF
TRBJ2-1,TRBD2,TRBV29-1,once,TGCAGCGCCTTGGGAAGTGCGGGAGGAGGTAGCAATGAGCAGTTCTTC,CSALGSAGGGSNEQFF
TRBJ1-2,TRBD1,TRBV29-1,-,TGCAGCGTGGGGGGCCGACAGGGGAACTATGGCTACACCTTC,CSVGGRQGNYGYTF
TRBJ1-4,TRBD1,TRBV2,-,TGTGCCAGCAGTGAATTGGGGACAGTAATTGGGAAACTGTTTTTT,CASSELGTVIGKLFF
TRBJ2-7,-,TRBV28,-,TGTGCCAGCAGTTTACCCCATGGGGGCGGGGGACTCAGCTCCTACGAGCAGTACTTC,CASSLPHGGGGLSSYEQYF
TRBJ2-1,TRBD2,TRBV6-2/TRBV6-3,-,TGTGCCAGCAGTCTTGGGACTAGCGCCAGGAGGTACAATGAGCAGTTCTTC,CASSLGTSARRYNEQFF
TRBJ1-2,-,TRBV16,-,TGTGCCAGCAGCCCTACCGACTTAGATTATGGCTACACCTTC,CASSPTDLDYGYTF
TRBJ1-2,-,TRBV7-9,-,TGTGCCACTAGTAACTATGGCTACACCTTC,CATSNYGYTF
TRBJ2-2,-,TRBV5-1,-,TGCGCCAGCAGCCCGGGGGGCCAGGCCGGGGAGCTGTTTTTT,CASSPGGQAGELFF
TRBJ1-6,-,TRBV19,-,TGTGCCAGTAGTGGAAAGACAGTTAATTCACCCCTCCACTTT,CASSGKTVNSPLHF
TRBJ2-3,-,TRBV5-1,-,TGCGCCAGCAGCTTGGCTGACTACCCGGAGGGCACAGATACGCAGTATTTT,CASSLADYPEGTDTQYF
TRBJ2-3,-,TRBV25-1,few,TGTGCCAGCAGTGAAAGTAAACTCATACCCACAGATACGCAGTATTTT,CASSESKLIPTDTQYF
TRBJ1-5,-,TRBV18,-,TGTGCCAGCTCACCAGGGAGCGGCAATCAGCCCCAGCATTTT,CASSPGSGNQPQHF
TRBJ1-1,-,TRBV12-3/TRBV12-4,-,TGTGCCAGCAGTCGGGACACTGAAGCTTTCTTT,CASSRDTEAFF
TRBJ2-7,-,TRBV9,-,TGTGCCAACCACCTCATTAGCGTCTCCTACGAGCAGTACTTC,CANHLISVSYEQYF
TRBJ2-5,TRBD2,TRBV5-1,-,TGCGCCAGCAGCTATGGACTAGCGGGAGGCATCCGCCAAGAGACCCAGTACTTC,CASSYGLAGGIRQETQYF
TRBJ1-2,TRBD1,TRBV5-1,once,TGCGCCAGCAGCGGGACAGGCAGTAACTATGGCTACACCTTC,CASSGTGSNYGYTF